This T cell receptor beta chain is drawn from a study of blood T cells in healthy people across ages. A J-beta primer mix and a sample-barcoded 5' primer were used in a second PCR of roughly 6 to 12 cycles. TCRdb re-analysed the 5' RACE reads in MiXCR, keeping a single row per CDR3 protein. The sample has around 1,500,000 distinct CDR3 sequences; approximately 40% are singletons. The CDR3 has 18 residues. Germline CDR1 reads MNHEY; CDR2 reads SVGAGI. Losses at the gene ends were 2 bases for V and 7 bases for J; bases not matched to a gene: 12. The chain uses TRBV6-5 and TRBJ1-5; 12 positions match TRBD1. Sequenced input: blood. This TCR was recovered from a young woman in good health. The CDR3 reads CASSYLSPGTGGRQPQHF. DNA of the CDR3: TGTGCCAGCAGTTACCTCAGTCCCGGGACAGGGGGCCGGCAGCCCCAGCATTTT.